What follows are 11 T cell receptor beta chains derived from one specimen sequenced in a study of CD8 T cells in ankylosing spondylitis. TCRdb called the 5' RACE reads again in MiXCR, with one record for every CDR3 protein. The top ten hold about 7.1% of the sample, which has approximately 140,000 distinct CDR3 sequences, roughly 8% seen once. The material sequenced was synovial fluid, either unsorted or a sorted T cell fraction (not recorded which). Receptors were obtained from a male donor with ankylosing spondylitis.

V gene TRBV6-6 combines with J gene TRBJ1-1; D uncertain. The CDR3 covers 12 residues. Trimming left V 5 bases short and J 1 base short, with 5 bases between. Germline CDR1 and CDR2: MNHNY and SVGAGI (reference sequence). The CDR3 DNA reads TGTGCCAGCAGTATCGCGAACACTGAAGCTTTCTTT. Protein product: CASSIANTEAFF.

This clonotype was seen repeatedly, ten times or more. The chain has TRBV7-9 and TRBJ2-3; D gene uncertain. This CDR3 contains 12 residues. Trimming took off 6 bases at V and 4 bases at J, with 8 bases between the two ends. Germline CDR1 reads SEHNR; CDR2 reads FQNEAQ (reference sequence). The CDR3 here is CASSHVADTQYF. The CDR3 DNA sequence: TGTGCCAGCAGTCACGTCGCAGATACGCAGTATTTT. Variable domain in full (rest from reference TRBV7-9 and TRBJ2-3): DTGVSQNPRHKITKRGQNVTFRCDPISEHNRLYWYRQTLGQGPEFLTYFQNEAQLEKSRLLSDRFSAERPKGSFSTLEIQRTEQGDSAMYLCASSHVADTQYFGPGTRLTVL.

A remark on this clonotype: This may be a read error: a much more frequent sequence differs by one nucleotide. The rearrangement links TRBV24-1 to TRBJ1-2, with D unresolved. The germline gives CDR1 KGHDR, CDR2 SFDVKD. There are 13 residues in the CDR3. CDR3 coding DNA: TGTACCACCAGTGGTGGAACTAACTATGGCTACACCTTC. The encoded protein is CTTSGGTNYGYTF.

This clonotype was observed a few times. The CDR3 nucleotides are TGTGCCAGCAGTTCCAGAGGGGGCGCGGGCACTGAAGCTTTCTTT. Translating it yields CASSSRGGAGTEAFF. V usage is TRBV7-3 and J usage is TRBJ1-1; 7 nucleotides line up with TRBD1. The ends lost 6 bases at V and 4 bases at J; junction bases unmatched: 11. Per germline, CDR1 SGHTA and CDR2 FQGTGA. CDR3 length: 15 residues.

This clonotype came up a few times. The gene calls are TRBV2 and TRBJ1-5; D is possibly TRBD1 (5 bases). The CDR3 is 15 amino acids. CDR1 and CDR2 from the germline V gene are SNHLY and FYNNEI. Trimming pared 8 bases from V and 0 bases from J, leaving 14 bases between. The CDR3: CASRPRQYSNQPQHF. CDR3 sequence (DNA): TGTGCCAGCCGGCCTAGACAGTATAGCAATCAGCCCCAGCATTTT. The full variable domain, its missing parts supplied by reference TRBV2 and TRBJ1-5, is EPEVTQTPSHQVTQMGQEVILRCVPISNHLYFYWYRQILGQKVEFLVSFYNNEISEKSEIFDDQFSVERPDGSNFTLKIRSTKLEDSAMYFCASRPRQYSNQPQHFGDGTRLSIL.

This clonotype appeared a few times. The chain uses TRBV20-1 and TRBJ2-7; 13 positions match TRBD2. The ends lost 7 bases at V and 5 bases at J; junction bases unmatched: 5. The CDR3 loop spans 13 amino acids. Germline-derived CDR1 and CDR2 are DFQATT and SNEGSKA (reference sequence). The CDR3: CSGRLAGGHEQYF. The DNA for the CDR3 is TGCAGTGGCAGACTAGCGGGGGGCCACGAGCAGTACTTC.

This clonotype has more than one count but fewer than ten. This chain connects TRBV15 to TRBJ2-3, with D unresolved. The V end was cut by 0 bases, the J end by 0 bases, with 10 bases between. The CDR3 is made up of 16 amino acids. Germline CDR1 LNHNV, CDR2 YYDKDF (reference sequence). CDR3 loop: CATSRDIVGSTDTQYF. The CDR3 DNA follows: TGTGCCACCAGCAGAGATATAGTGGGGAGCACAGATACGCAGTATTTT.

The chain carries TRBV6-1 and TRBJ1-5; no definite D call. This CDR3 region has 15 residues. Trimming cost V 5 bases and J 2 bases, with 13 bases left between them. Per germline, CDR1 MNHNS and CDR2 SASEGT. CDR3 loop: CASSRAPGGNQPQHF. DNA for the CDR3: TGTGCCAGCAGTCGGGCCCCCGGAGGCAATCAGCCCCAGCATTTT.

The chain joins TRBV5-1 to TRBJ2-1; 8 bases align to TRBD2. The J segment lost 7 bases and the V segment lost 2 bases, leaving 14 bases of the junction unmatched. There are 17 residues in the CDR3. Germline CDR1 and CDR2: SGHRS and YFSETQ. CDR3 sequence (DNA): TGCGCCAGCAGCTTTAAACAAGCGGGAGCTACTCGGAATGAGCAGTTCTTC. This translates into CASSFKQAGATRNEQFF.

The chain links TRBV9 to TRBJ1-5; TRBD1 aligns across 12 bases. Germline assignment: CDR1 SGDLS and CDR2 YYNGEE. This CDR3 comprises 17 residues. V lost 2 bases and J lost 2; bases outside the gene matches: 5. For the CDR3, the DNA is TGTGCCAGCAGCGTCCGGGACAGGGGGCCAGGCAATCAGCCCCAGCATTTT. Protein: CASSVRDRGPGNQPQHF.

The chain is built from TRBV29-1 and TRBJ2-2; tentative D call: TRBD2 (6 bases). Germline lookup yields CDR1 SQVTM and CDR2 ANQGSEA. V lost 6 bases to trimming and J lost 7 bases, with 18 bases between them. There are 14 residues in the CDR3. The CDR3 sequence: CSVLPTRSGGELFF. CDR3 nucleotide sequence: TGCAGCGTCCTTCCGACTAGATCGGGCGGGGAGCTGTTTTTT.